The sequence of this T cell receptor beta chain was determined in a study of blood T cell repertoires in COVID-19. The method was immunoSEQ multiplex PCR; TCRdb's version includes in-frame clones alone and lacks a portion of them. Of 250,000 or so clones listed, 91% are singletons. Trimming shortened V by 1 base and J by 3 bases, and 6 bases separated the two germline ends. CDR1 LGHNT and CDR2 FRNRAP come from the germline V gene. The CDR3 has 13 residues. This chain uses TRBV12-5 with TRBJ1-1; D may be TRBD1 (5 bases). The receptor's source is a human donor in a cohort exposed to, infected with or recovered from COVID-19 (not recorded which). The donor label of this sample is uncertain. Sequenced: PBMCs or T cells enriched from blood (not recorded which). The CDR3 region has the DNA TGTGCTAGTGGTTTGGAGGGGCACACTGAAGCTTTCTTT. Its protein product is CASGLEGHTEAFF.